Sequencing of this TCR beta chain was carried out in a study of human CD8 memory T cell subsets (dated by TCRdb to the early 2020s). Regarding the complete study: To assess clonal relationships, the TCRbeta repertoires of stem-like (TSTEM), progenitor exhausted-like (TPEX) and effector memory CD8+ T cell subsets were compared. Roughly 6 donors each provided TSTEM, TPEX and effector memory subsets, from which TCRbeta repertoires were obtained. General findings and caveats noted by the study authors: Sequencing was limited to TCRbeta chains, and the repertoire comparisons were based on six donors analyzed with paired t-tests and Bonferroni correction. Normalized Shannon-Wiener diversity was similarly high in the TSTEM and TPEX subsets, while the effector memory subsets were comparatively less diverse. Both stem-like subsets shared clonotypes with effector memory cells, but TSTEM and TPEX repertoires overlapped minimally, suggesting distinct antigen spectra. Based on Chao1 estimates, TSTEM subsets appeared to have greater repertoire diversity than TPEX subsets, which could potentially reflect a broader range of specificities.

Including the terminal cysteine and phenylalanine, the CDR3 comprises 14 residues. No DNA is given. CDR1 and CDR2, looked up from the germline V gene, are MNHEY and SVGEGT. Turning to this clonotype: Its antigen is not yet known.

For sequencing, a NextSeq 550 was employed. A Human TCR Profiling Kit was used to prepare UMI-labeled 5' RACE TCRbeta libraries. Every TCRbeta library was prepared in parallel with an identical number of PCR cycles. The paper's data handling went like this. Between roughly 3,000 and 18,000 functional CDR3beta clonotypes were contained in each TCRbeta library. UMI extraction and consensus assembly used MIGEC 1.2.9, requiring at least three reads per UMI. MiXCR 3.0.3 was used to extract the in-frame CDR3beta repertoires. Diversity metrics were computed in VDJtools 1.2.1 after downsampling each sample to 42,000 randomly selected UMIs. Repertoire overlap metrics D, R and F2 were calculated in VDJtools for the top 3,000 clones of each sample pair. Reprocessed by TCRdb, the reads give a single entry per CDR3 protein sequence, without DNA. Here the V and J calls rest on TCRdb's processing, not on the authors' analysis. In this sample's table one finds roughly 7,000 distinct CDR3 sequences. Around 25% of the sample rests with the top ten.

Stem-like memory CD8+ T cells (TSTEM) were defined as CCR7+ PD-1- TIGIT- cells. Density gradient separation was used to isolate peripheral blood mononuclear cells from buffy coats of healthy donors. Negative magnetic separation using EasySep or MojoSort CD8+ T cell isolation kits was how the study enriched total CD8+ T cells. An RNeasy Mini Kit was used to extract total RNA from duplicate vials of some 160,000 sorted CD8+ T cells per subset. PBMCs were used either fresh or after cryopreservation in fetal bovine serum containing approximately 9.5% DMSO. CD8+ T cell subsets were sorted to purity by fluorescence-activated cell sorting on a FACSAria III.

The receptor was derived from a human donor in good health. The chain employs TRBV6-2 or TRBV6-3 and TRBJ2-7; TCRdb gives TRBD1 as the D gene, but with no DNA this cannot be confirmed. Sequencing was performed on CD8+ stem-like memory T cells (TSCM and TCM) sorted from PBMCs. Explained via the paper, the cell subset or site label denotes: stem-like memory CD8 T cells (TSTEM), CCR7+ PD-1- TIGIT-. This receptor has the CDR3 CASSYRDESYEQYF.